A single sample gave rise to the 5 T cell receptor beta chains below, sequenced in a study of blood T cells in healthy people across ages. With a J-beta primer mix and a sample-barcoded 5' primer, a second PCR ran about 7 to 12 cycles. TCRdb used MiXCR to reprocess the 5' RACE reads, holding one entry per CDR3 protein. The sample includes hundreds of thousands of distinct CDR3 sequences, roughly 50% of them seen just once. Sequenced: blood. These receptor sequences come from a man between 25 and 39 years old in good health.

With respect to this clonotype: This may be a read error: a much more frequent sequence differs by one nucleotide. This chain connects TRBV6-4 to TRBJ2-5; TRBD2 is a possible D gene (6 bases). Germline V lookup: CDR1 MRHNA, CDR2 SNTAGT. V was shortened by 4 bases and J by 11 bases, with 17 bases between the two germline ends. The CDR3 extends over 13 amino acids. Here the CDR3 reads CASSGNRGNEQYF. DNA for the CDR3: TGTGCCAGCAGTGGAAATCGCGGGAATGAGCAGTACTTC.

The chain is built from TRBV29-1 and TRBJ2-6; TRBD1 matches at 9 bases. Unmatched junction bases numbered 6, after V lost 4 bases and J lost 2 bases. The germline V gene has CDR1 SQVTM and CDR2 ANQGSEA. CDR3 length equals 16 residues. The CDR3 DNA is TGCAGCGTTGTTGGGGACAGGGCGACTGGGGCCAACGTCCTGACTTTC. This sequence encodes CSVVGDRATGANVLTF.

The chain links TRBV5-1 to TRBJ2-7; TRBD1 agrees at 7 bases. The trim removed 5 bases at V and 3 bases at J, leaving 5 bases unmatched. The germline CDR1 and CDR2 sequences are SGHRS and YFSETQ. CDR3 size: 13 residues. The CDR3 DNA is TGCGCCAGCAGTTCAGGGGGTCTCTACGAGCAGTACTTC. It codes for CASSSGGLYEQYF.

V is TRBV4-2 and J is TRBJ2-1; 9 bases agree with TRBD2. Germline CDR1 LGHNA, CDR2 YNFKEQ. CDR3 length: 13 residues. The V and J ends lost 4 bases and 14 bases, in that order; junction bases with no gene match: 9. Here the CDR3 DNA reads TGTGCCAGCAGCCGGAAAGGTGGGACTAGCAAGTTCTTC. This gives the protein CASSRKGGTSKFF.

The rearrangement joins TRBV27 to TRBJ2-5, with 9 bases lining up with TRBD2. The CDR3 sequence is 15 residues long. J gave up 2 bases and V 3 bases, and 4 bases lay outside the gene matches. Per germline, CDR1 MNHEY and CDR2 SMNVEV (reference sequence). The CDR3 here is CASSFKTSGQETQYF. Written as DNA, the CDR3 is TGTGCCAGCAGTTTTAAGACTAGCGGTCAAGAGACCCAGTACTTC.